The 30 T cell receptor beta chains below come from one sample, sequenced in a study of T cell repertoires in cytomegalovirus infection. TCRdb independently ran MiXCR on the reads; one entry per CDR3 protein. The sample consists of about 300,000 distinct CDR3 sequences, roughly a tenth of them appearing once. Material: PBMCs. Receptor source: a human donor in good health (CMV status not recorded). Some clones in this sample may be carry-over from other donors' samples.

The chain is built from TRBV28 and TRBJ1-5; TRBD1 matches at 8 bases. Germline assignment: CDR1 MDHEN and CDR2 SYDVKM. After removal of 7 bases from V and 2 bases from J, the junction contained 4 bases not matched to a gene. This CDR3 is built from 14 residues. The CDR3 protein is CASKGGQGNQPQHF. The CDR3 DNA follows: TGTGCCAGCAAGGGGGGACAGGGCAATCAGCCCCAGCATTTT.

This clonotype was detected only a few times. The J gene is TRBJ2-6, the V gene TRBV3-1; a weak D match, TRBD1 (7 bases). The length of the CDR3 is 20 residues. CDR1 and CDR2 (germline): LGHDT, YNNKEL (reference sequence). The V end lost 4 bases, the J end lost 4 bases, and 26 bases lay between the germline ends. The CDR3 sequence is CASSLTPGTAPLAGANVLTF. In DNA form, the CDR3 reads TGTGCCAGCAGCCTTACCCCTGGGACAGCCCCACTAGCAGGGGCCAACGTCCTGACTTTC.

This clonotype was counted ten times or more. CDR3 DNA: TGTGCCAGCAGTGGTGGGGGGGCCAATGAGCAGTTCTTC. It is translated as CASSGGGANEQFF. V gene TRBV2 combines with J gene TRBJ2-1; the D gene is possibly TRBD2 (7 bases). Germline values: CDR1 SNHLY, CDR2 FYNNEI. V lost 4 bases, J lost 6 bases, and 10 bases lay in between. This CDR3 has 13 residues. Complete variable domain (other parts from reference TRBV2 and TRBJ2-1): EPEVTQTPSHQVTQMGQEVILRCVPISNHLYFYWYRQILGQKVEFLVSFYNNEISEKSEIFDDQFSVERPDGSNFTLKIRSTKLEDSAMYFCASSGGGANEQFFGPGTRLTVL.

At least ten counts were recorded for this clonotype. V and J are TRBV18 and TRBJ2-3; no definite D call. The V end was cut by 10 bases, the J end by 0 bases, with 20 bases between. The CDR3 runs 16 residues. Germline assignment: CDR1 KGHSH and CDR2 LQKENI. This chain's CDR3 is CATLSTGSISTDTQYF. CDR3 bases: TGTGCCACCCTATCGACTGGCTCTATTAGCACAGATACGCAGTATTTT.

This clonotype has a count of ten or more. The chain recombines TRBV20-1 with TRBJ2-5; 7 positions match TRBD1. Unmatched junction bases numbered 9, after V lost 3 bases and J lost 5 bases. CDR1 and CDR2 (germline): DFQATT, SNEGSKA (reference sequence). There are 14 residues in the CDR3. CDR3 region: CSASRDSLGETQYF. The CDR3 DNA follows: TGCAGTGCTAGCCGGGACAGCTTAGGGGAGACCCAGTACTTC.

This clonotype was seen at least ten times. V usage is TRBV20-1 and J usage is TRBJ2-7; 11 positions match TRBD2. The CDR3 length is 15 residues. With 0 bases clipped from V and 0 bases from J, the junction kept 1 base outside the gene matches. From germline, CDR1 is DFQATT and CDR2 SNEGSKA (reference sequence). CDR3 nucleotide sequence: TGCAGTGCTAGAGAAACTAGCGGGAGCTCCTACGAGCAGTACTTC. This translates into CSARETSGSSYEQYF.

This chain uses TRBV29-1 with TRBJ2-5; weak D call: TRBD1 (5 bases). This CDR3 region has 11 residues. CDR1 is SQVTM and CDR2 is ANQGSEA in the germline V gene. V lost 7 bases, J lost 5 bases, and 11 bases lay in between. The CDR3 bases are TGCAGCGCGGACAACGTGGAGACCCAGTACTTC. Its translation: CSADNVETQYF.

This clonotype was observed many times. The chain combines TRBV7-2 with TRBJ1-1; D is unresolved. CDR1 is SGHTA and CDR2 is FQGNSA in the germline V gene. The CDR3 sequence is 13 residues long. With 0 bases removed from V and 1 base from J, the gap between germline ends came to 3 bases. CDR3 coding DNA: TGTGCCAGCAGCTTAGCACAGAACACTGAAGCTTTCTTT. This translates into CASSLAQNTEAFF.

In its sample, this clonotype was seen a few times. This chain joins TRBV19 and TRBJ1-2; TRBD1 agrees at 8 bases. The V and J ends lost 0 bases and 2 bases, in that order; junction bases with no gene match: 2. CDR1 and CDR2 (germline): LNHDA, SQIVND (reference sequence). The CDR3 has 15 residues. The CDR3 region has the DNA TGTGCCAGTAGTATAGACCGGACAGGGAACTATGGCTACACCTTC. This gives the protein CASSIDRTGNYGYTF.

This clonotype was detected only a few times. The rearrangement uses TRBV7-2 and TRBJ1-3; D ambiguous. V lost 0 bases to trimming and J lost 5 bases, with 14 bases between them. The germline V gene encodes CDR1 SGHTA and CDR2 FQGNSA. The CDR3 is 16 residues long. Written as DNA, the CDR3 is TGTGCCAGCAGCTTAGCGCTCGGCGGAGCGCGAAACACCATATATTTT. It codes for CASSLALGGARNTIYF.

This clonotype was found many times. The chain combines TRBV7-2 with TRBJ2-3; D uncertain. Germline V gene sequence: CDR1 SGHTA, CDR2 FQGNSA. There are 12 residues in the CDR3. Trimming removed 5 bases from V and 4 bases from J, with 7 bases in between. The chain's CDR3 is CASSRWADTQYF. DNA of the CDR3: TGTGCCAGCAGCCGCTGGGCAGATACGCAGTATTTT.

This clonotype was detected a few times. The CDR3: CASSFQLYNSPLHF. CDR3 coding DNA: TGTGCCAGCAGTTTCCAGCTCTATAATTCACCCCTCCACTTT. V usage is TRBV12-3 or TRBV12-4 and J usage is TRBJ1-6; D unresolved. The CDR3 is 14 residues long. V lost 3 bases to trimming and J lost 3 bases, with 6 bases between them.

This clonotype occurred many times. This rearrangement joins TRBV6-2 or TRBV6-3 to TRBJ2-7, with TRBD1 identical over 8 bases. With 2 bases clipped from V and 1 base from J, the junction kept 4 bases outside the gene matches. CDR3 length equals 15 residues. Germline values: CDR1 MNHEY, CDR2 SVGEGT. The CDR3 loop reads CASSYKTGVSYEQYV. The CDR3, as DNA: TGTGCCAGCAGTTACAAGACAGGGGTATCCTACGAGCAGTACGTC.

This clonotype occurred many times. The chain carries TRBV7-2 and TRBJ2-5, with 8 bases fitting TRBD2. This CDR3 comprises 16 residues. Germline CDR1 is SGHTA and CDR2 is FQGNSA. Trimming removed 2 bases from V and 4 bases from J; junction bases left unmatched: 9. In nucleotides, the CDR3 is TGTGCCAGCAGCTTACAAGGGACTAGATTGTTAGAGACCCAGTACTTC. As protein: CASSLQGTRLLETQYF.

This CDR3 is CASSSTGTGFEQYF. In DNA, the CDR3 is TGCGCCAGCAGCTCAACAGGCACTGGATTCGAGCAGTACTTC. The rearrangement links TRBV5-1 to TRBJ2-7; D possibly corresponds to TRBD1 (5 bases). V was shortened by 3 bases and J by 6 bases, with 16 bases between the two germline ends. The germline CDR1 and CDR2 sequences are SGHRS and YFSETQ. This CDR3 spans 14 amino acids.

This clonotype was detected only a few times. The chain combines TRBV28 with TRBJ2-7, with D tentatively TRBD1 (6 bases). The CDR3 loop spans 15 amino acids. The ends were cut back, 4 bases at V and 3 bases at J, with 16 bases in the middle. Germline assignment: CDR1 MDHEN and CDR2 SYDVKM. The CDR3 DNA reads as TGTGCCAGCAGTTCAATAGGGGGTTTAAGCTACGAGCAGTACGTC. This codes for CASSSIGGLSYEQYV.

This clonotype appeared many times. The genes are TRBV12-3 or TRBV12-4 and TRBJ1-6; D possibly corresponds to TRBD1 (6 bases). Between the trimmed V and J ends, which lost 4 bases and 9 bases, there was a span of 13 bases. The CDR3 sequence is 14 residues long. CDR3 DNA sequence: TGTGCCAGCAGTTCCAGGGGTTTTGGTTCACCCCTCCACTTT. Amino acid sequence: CASSSRGFGSPLHF.

The sample holds many counts of this clonotype. The chain employs TRBV12-3 or TRBV12-4 and TRBJ2-3; D unresolved. The CDR3 runs to 17 residues. Trimming left V 6 bases short and J 0 bases short, with 19 bases between. The chain's CDR3 is CASSMMTNALSTDTQYF. CDR3 DNA: TGTGCCAGCAGCATGATGACAAACGCTTTAAGCACAGATACGCAGTATTTT.

CDR3 nucleotides: TGCAGTGCTAGTAGTGGGGCCCAGCCCCAGCATTTT. Amino acids: CSASSGAQPQHF. The V and J genes are TRBV20-1 and TRBJ1-5, with a possible D match to TRBD1 (5 bases). Germline V gene lookup returns CDR1 DFQATT and CDR2 SNEGSKA (reference sequence). The V and J ends lost 3 bases and 7 bases respectively, with 10 bases between them. CDR3 size: 12 residues.

There are many counts of this clonotype. CDR3 residues: CSVQRGIHNEQFF. In nucleotides, the CDR3 is TGCAGCGTCCAGCGGGGGATACACAATGAGCAGTTCTTC. The genes are TRBV29-1 and TRBJ2-1; 8 bases match TRBD2. Germline CDR1 reads SQVTM; CDR2 reads ANQGSEA. The V gene end was trimmed by 6 bases and the J gene end by 5 bases; junction bases not matched to a gene: 6. This CDR3 has 13 amino acids.

This clonotype has ten or more counts. CDR3 DNA: TGTGCCAGCAGTTCCTTCGGACAGGGAGGAAACACCATATATTTT. Residues: CASSSFGQGGNTIYF. The chain carries TRBV6-5 and TRBJ1-3, with TRBD1 matching 8 bases. The CDR3 runs 15 residues. Looked up from germline, CDR1 is MNHEY and CDR2 is SVGAGI. V shed 4 bases and J 4 bases; nucleotides not matched to a gene: 6.

This clonotype was seen just once. This sequence may be a read error, since a much larger clone differs from it by one base. The conserved phenylalanine or tryptophan normally closing the CDR3 is absent here, so this likely arose from a read error. The chain carries TRBV29-1 and TRBJ1-2, with 9 bases fitting TRBD1. This CDR3 has 13 amino acids. The germline V gene has CDR1 SQVTM and CDR2 ANQGSEA. Trimming cost V 4 bases and J 7 bases; bases outside gene matches: 7. The CDR3, as DNA: TGCAGCGTTGTGGGGACAGGGAGTTTTGGCTACACCTCC. Residues: CSVVGTGSFGYTS.

This chain links TRBV13 with TRBJ2-2, with no clear D. Germline V gene lookup returns CDR1 PRHDT and CDR2 FYEKMQ (reference sequence). The CDR3 consists of 14 residues. V lost 3 bases and J lost 4, with 9 bases in between. Here the CDR3 reads CASSFKGFTGELFF. The CDR3 bases are TGTGCCAGCAGCTTTAAGGGATTCACCGGGGAGCTGTTTTTT. The variable domain in full, with the rest retrieved from reference TRBV13 and TRBJ2-2, is AAGVIQSPRHLIKEKRETATLKCYPIPRHDTVYWYQQGPGQDPQFLISFYEKMQSDKGSIPDRFSAQQFSDYHSELNMSSLELGDSALYFCASSFKGFTGELFFGEGSRLTVL.

This clonotype was recorded many times. The J gene is TRBJ2-2, the V gene TRBV20-1, with no clear D. V lost 5 bases and J lost 7, with 8 bases in between. Germline loops: CDR1 DFQATT, CDR2 SNEGSKA (reference sequence). There are 11 residues in the CDR3. CDR3 sequence reads: CSAPRRGELFF. CDR3 nucleotides: TGCAGTGCTCCCAGGCGCGGGGAGCTGTTTTTT.

This clonotype was recorded many times. The chain combines TRBV5-1 with TRBJ1-2; 11 positions agree with TRBD1. Germline assignment: CDR1 SGHRS and CDR2 YFSETQ. The CDR3 runs to 14 residues. V dropped 4 bases and J dropped 5; count of bases not matched to a gene: 4. The CDR3 protein is CASSRDRGMYGYTF. CDR3 bases: TGCGCCAGCAGCCGGGACAGGGGGATGTATGGCTACACCTTC.

The table lists this clonotype with a few counts. This sequence joins TRBV18 and TRBJ2-1; unclear D gene. The germline V gene has CDR1 KGHSH and CDR2 LQKENI. This CDR3 has 13 amino acids. V was clipped by 3 bases and J by 5 bases, with 8 bases between them. The CDR3 loop reads CASSPWQNNEQFF. CDR3 in DNA: TGTGCCAGCTCACCGTGGCAGAACAATGAGCAGTTCTTC.

This clonotype was seen many times. The rearrangement joins TRBV20-1 to TRBJ1-2, with 10 bases fitting TRBD1. The CDR3 has 16 residues. Germline values: CDR1 DFQATT, CDR2 SNEGSKA (reference sequence). V was pared by 5 bases and J by 6 bases, with 15 bases of the junction left unmatched. The CDR3 coding sequence is TGCAGTGCTCTCCGGGACAGGGGTTTCTCTATCGATGGCTACACCTTC. The encoded protein is CSALRDRGFSIDGYTF.

Only a few counts were recorded for this clonotype. The chain links TRBV2 to TRBJ2-2; D is undetermined. The CDR3 consists of 14 residues. Germline V gives CDR1 SNHLY, CDR2 FYNNEI. Trimming stripped 6 bases from V and 0 bases from J, with 8 bases between. The CDR3 here is CASRAAPNTGELFF. CDR3 nucleotides: TGTGCCAGCAGGGCGGCCCCGAACACCGGGGAGCTGTTTTTT.

The table lists this clonotype with many counts. The chain joins TRBV12-3 or TRBV12-4 to TRBJ2-3; possibly TRBD1 for D (5 bases). Trimming removed 3 bases from V and 0 bases from J, with 10 bases in between. The CDR3 is 15 residues long. The CDR3 DNA reads as TGTGCCAGCAGTTTCGGGCAGGGAAGCACAGATACGCAGTATTTT. It encodes CASSFGQGSTDTQYF.

Many counts were recorded for this clonotype. The rearrangement joins TRBV28 to TRBJ1-4; no firm D call. CDR1 is MDHEN and CDR2 is SYDVKM in the germline V gene. This CDR3 region has 13 residues. V was trimmed by 2 bases and J by 4 bases, leaving 5 bases between them. The CDR3 region is CASSLRDNEKLFF. The DNA of the CDR3 is TGTGCCAGCAGTTTACGGGATAATGAAAAACTGTTTTTT.